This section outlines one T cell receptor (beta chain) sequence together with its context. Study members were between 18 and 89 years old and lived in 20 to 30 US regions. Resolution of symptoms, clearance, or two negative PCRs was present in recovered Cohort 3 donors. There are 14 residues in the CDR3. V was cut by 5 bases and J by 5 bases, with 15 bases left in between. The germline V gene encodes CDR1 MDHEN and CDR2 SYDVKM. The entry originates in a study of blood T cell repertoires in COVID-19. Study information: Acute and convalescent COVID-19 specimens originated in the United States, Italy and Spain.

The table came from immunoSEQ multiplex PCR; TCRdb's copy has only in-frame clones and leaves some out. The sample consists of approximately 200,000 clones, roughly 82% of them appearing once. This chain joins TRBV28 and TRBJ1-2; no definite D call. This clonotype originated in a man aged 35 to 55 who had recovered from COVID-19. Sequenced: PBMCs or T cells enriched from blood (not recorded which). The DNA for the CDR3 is TGTGCCAGCAGTCCTGGGTCGGCGGGATATGGCTACACCTTC. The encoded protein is CASSPGSAGYGYTF.